The sequence of this T cell receptor (beta chain) was determined in a study of monozygotic twins with inflammatory bowel disease (dated by TCRdb to the late 2010s). About the investigation overall: The complete study included 28 monozygotic twin pairs: 19 IBD-discordant Danish pairs and nine German pairs, of which four were IBD-concordant and five were IBD-discordant. Each individual had, on average, about 151 000 unique TCRalpha sequences and 181 000 unique TCRbeta sequences available for analysis. The search for disease-associated traits relied mainly on comparing, within discordant pairs, IBD patients with their genetically identical healthy co-twins.

A roughly 2.7 ml peripheral blood sample was drawn into PAXgene tubes per donor and stored at -80°C. Without T cell sorting, total RNA was isolated from whole blood using the PAXgene blood miRNA kit on an automated QIAcube. Peripheral blood from monozygotic twin pairs concordant or discordant for inflammatory bowel disease was subjected to deep TCRalpha and TCRbeta repertoire profiling with unique molecular barcoding. Smoking habits were recorded for all twin pairs, and each individual was classified as a current, former or never smoker. The full study reports these points: The results gave no support for a single strong signal or clonotype linked to IBD. A decrease in TCRbeta repertoire diversity, as measured by inverse Simpson index, was observed in IBD patients compared with their healthy co-twins. Because patients received different immunosuppressive treatments, the repertoires may have picked up extra background noise and variability between individuals. IBD patients shared fewer clonotypes with other individuals than healthy twins did, most markedly in patients showing signs of disease activity. Different T cell subtypes could not be distinguished in the analysis. Concordant and discordant twins showed no difference in repertoire similarity, possibly because of limited statistical power.

Libraries were made using 5' RACE. For each TCR library, about 4,000 ng of total RNA was used. For each sample, cDNA was synthesized in eight separate reactions using SMARTScribe reverse transcriptase. During cDNA synthesis, unique molecular identifiers containing a 6-nucleotide sample barcode were introduced by template switching. TCRalpha and TCRbeta cDNA was amplified in two nested PCRs of roughly 17 and 9 cycles, and bead purification was carried out after each PCR. Before amplification, the cDNA was treated with uracil DNA-glycosylase and purified using the QIAquick PCR purification kit. The second PCR was the step at which Illumina TruSeq-compatible adapters and sample-specific barcodes were added. TapeStation and Qubit were used to check library quality and concentration, and 4.5 to 5 ng of each library was pooled. Pooled libraries were sequenced on an Illumina HiSeq2500 single-index Rapid Run with 2 x 100 bp reads and custom sequencing primers. The study's processing was this. MiGEC version 1.2.6 was used for UMI-based consensus assembly, which corrected PCR and sequencing errors. V(D)J alignment, clonotype assembly and CDR3 extraction were performed with MiXCR version 2.1.1. To normalise gene usage, clonotype sharing and MAIT/NKT TCR abundance, the analysis used the top 1000, 10 000 and 20 000 clonotypes per sample. Diversity was computed as the inverse Simpson index with the vegan R package after downsampling to 27 000 UMIs. Paired Mann-Whitney U tests on discordant twin pairs were used, with Benjamini-Hochberg multiple-testing correction. Each CDR3 protein sequence appears as one entry after TCRdb reprocessed the reads, and no DNA is included. These V and J calls are TCRdb output, not the study's own analysis. The data table for this sample lists 150,000 or so distinct CDR3 sequences. The biggest ten clones account for 1% to 1.5% of the sample.

As for this clonotype: The clone's antigen remains unknown.

From its cysteine to its phenylalanine, the CDR3 spans 16 amino acids. The protein alone is recorded here. Based on the germline V gene, the CDR1 and CDR2 sequences are SNHLY and FYNNEI. Sequences were obtained from blood. In this chain, TRBV2 is recombined with TRBJ2-1; TCRdb picks TRBD1, but there is no DNA to check that call. This sequence was found in a human donor with ulcerative colitis or Crohn's disease, or a healthy co-twin of an affected twin (not recorded which). CDR3 reads: CASSAAGTGAYNEQFF.